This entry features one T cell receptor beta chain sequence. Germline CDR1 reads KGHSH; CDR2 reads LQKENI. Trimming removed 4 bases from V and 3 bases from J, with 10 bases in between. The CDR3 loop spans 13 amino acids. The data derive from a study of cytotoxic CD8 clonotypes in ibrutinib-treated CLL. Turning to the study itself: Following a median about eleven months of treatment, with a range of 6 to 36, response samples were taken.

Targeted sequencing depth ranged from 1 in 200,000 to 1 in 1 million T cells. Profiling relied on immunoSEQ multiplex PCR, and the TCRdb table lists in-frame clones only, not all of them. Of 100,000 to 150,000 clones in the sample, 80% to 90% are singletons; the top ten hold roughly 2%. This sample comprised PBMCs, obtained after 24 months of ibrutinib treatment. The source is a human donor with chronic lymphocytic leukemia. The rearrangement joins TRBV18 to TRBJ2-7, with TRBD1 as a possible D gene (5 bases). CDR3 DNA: TGTGCCAGCTCACAGGGGCTTGGCTACGAGCAGTACTTC. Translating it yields CASSQGLGYEQYF.